This T cell receptor (beta chain) was sequenced in a study of T-cell reconstitution after alpha-beta-depleted transplantation in children. Unique molecular identifiers were incorporated into the prepared TCRbeta library. TCRdb re-called the PCR reads with MiXCR, one entry per CDR3 protein. The data show around 530,000 distinct CDR3 sequences, with about 31% seen just once and approximately 2.3% held by the top ten. This clonotype turned up a few times. CDR1 is PRHDT and CDR2 is FYEKMQ in the germline V gene (reference sequence). The CDR3 runs 15 residues. V shed 0 bases and J shed 3 bases, with 9 bases lying between them.

This receptor was identified in a human donor who donated a stem cell graft to a child with aplastic anemia. The gene calls are TRBV13 and TRBJ1-5, with D possibly being TRBD1 (5 bases). Sequencing used PBMCs from the stem cell graft donor, obtained from the stem cell graft. In DNA form, the CDR3 reads TGTGCCAGCAGCTTAGGCCGGGGGAACAATCAGCCCCAGCATTTT. The encoded protein is CASSLGRGNNQPQHF.